This TCR beta chain derives from a study of cytomegalovirus exposure and HLA in healthy donors. General study points: Some V segments (TRBV6-2 and TRBV6-3 among them) were excluded as indistinguishable. Per a later analysis, HLA-associated TCR beta chains showed more clonal expansion than other, equally common TCR beta chains.

The length of the CDR3 is 15 residues. Germline-derived CDR1 and CDR2 are MNHNY and SVGAGI (reference sequence). V was clipped by 6 bases and J by 2 bases; unmatched bases: 4. Comment on this clone: Its antigen is unknown.

In the PCR, 60 Vbeta and 13 Jbeta primers were used. Profiling relied on immunoSEQ multiplex PCR, and the TCRdb table lists in-frame clones only, not all of them. The data hold roughly 150,000 clones, with roughly 75% observed a single time. The clonotype originates from a man younger than 30 in good health and CMV-seropositive. The chain uses TRBV6-6 and TRBJ1-5; 10 bases are shared with TRBD1. Sequencing was carried out using PBMCs. CDR3 amino acids: CASSYGTGGNQPQHF. DNA for the CDR3: TGTGCCAGCAGCTACGGGACAGGGGGCAATCAGCCCCAGCATTTT.